The 26 T cell receptor beta chains presented below share a single source sample, sequenced in a study of blood T cells in healthy people across ages. Primers used in a second PCR of about 6 to 12 cycles were a sample-barcoded 5' primer and a J-beta primer mix. From the 5' RACE reads, TCRdb called clonotypes with MiXCR, one entry per CDR3 protein. The sample carries around 1,900,000 distinct CDR3 sequences, roughly 43% recorded once. The sample was blood. These receptors were taken from a human donor in good health.

V gene TRBV7-2 combines with J gene TRBJ2-5; D gene unclear. Germline values: CDR1 SGHTA, CDR2 FQGNSA. This CDR3 spans 17 amino acids. Deletions cut 2 bases from V and 1 base from J, with 17 bases between. The CDR3 sequence: CASSLRPRVAVQETQYF. The CDR3 DNA is TGTGCCAGCAGCTTAAGACCCCGGGTGGCGGTCCAAGAGACCCAGTACTTC.

The chain recombines TRBV6-5 with TRBJ1-4; weak D call: TRBD1 (6 bases). CDR1 and CDR2 from the germline V gene are MNHEY and SVGAGI. This CDR3 contains 16 residues. V gave up 5 bases and J gave up 7 bases, with 20 bases separating them. The CDR3 here is CASSQRLGAAGEKLFF. Written as DNA, the CDR3 is TGTGCCAGCAGTCAACGATTGGGGGCAGCAGGTGAAAAACTGTTTTTT.

This clonotype was detected only a few times. The genes are TRBV12-3 or TRBV12-4 and TRBJ2-5, with D possibly being TRBD1 (6 bases). The CDR3 runs 14 residues. The germline V and J ends were trimmed by 6 bases and 5 bases, with 16 bases remaining between them. The CDR3 loop is CASSRNWGQETQYF. CDR3 nucleotide sequence: TGTGCCAGCAGCCGGAATTGGGGGCAGGAGACCCAGTACTTC.

The genes are TRBV24-1 and TRBJ2-5; 7 nucleotides line up with TRBD2. The CDR3 runs 15 residues. V shed 4 bases, J shed 5 bases, and the junction held 9 bases outside the gene matches. Germline V gene lookup returns CDR1 KGHDR and CDR2 SFDVKD. The CDR3 is CATSDWGGGEETQYF. CDR3 DNA sequence: TGTGCCACCAGTGACTGGGGGGGTGGGGAGGAGACCCAGTACTTC.

CDR3 protein: CASVPGQGSQETQYF. As DNA, the CDR3 is TGTGCCTCTGTTCCGGGACAGGGTTCCCAAGAGACCCAGTACTTC. The chain carries TRBV11-2 and TRBJ2-5; TRBD1 agrees at 9 bases. Per germline, CDR1 SGHAT and CDR2 FQNNGV. The CDR3 runs to 15 residues. The V and J ends lost 11 bases and 1 base, in that order; junction bases with no gene match: 11.

The rearrangement links TRBV28 to TRBJ2-3; tentatively, D is TRBD2 (7 bases). The CDR3 length is 16 residues. V was cut by 2 bases and J by 0 bases, with 12 bases left in between. Germline loops: CDR1 MDHEN, CDR2 SYDVKM. CDR3 amino acids: CASSLMAGASTDTQYF. Written as DNA, the CDR3 is TGTGCCAGCAGTTTAATGGCGGGGGCAAGCACAGATACGCAGTATTTT.

On this clonotype: A read error may account for a junction end that differs from germline. The genes are TRBV4-3 and TRBJ2-3, with D possibly TRBD2 on 6 matching bases. CDR3 length: 17 residues. In germline, CDR1 is LGHNA, CDR2 YSLEER. This CDR3 reads CAGSNPLRRGSTDTQYF. CDR3 sequence (DNA): TGCGCCGGCAGTAACCCACTCAGGCGGGGAAGCACAGATACGCAGTATTTT.

The J gene is TRBJ1-1, the V gene TRBV7-3; D may be TRBD1 (5 bases). Trimming shortened V by 1 base and J by 4 bases, and 10 bases separated the two germline ends. This CDR3 has 14 amino acids. Germline V gene sequence: CDR1 SGHTA, CDR2 FQGTGA. The CDR3 is CASSLIGHGTEAFF. The DNA of the CDR3 is TGTGCCAGCAGCTTAATAGGACATGGCACTGAAGCTTTCTTT.

V and J are TRBV20-1 and TRBJ1-1; D is possibly TRBD1 (6 bases). With 2 bases removed from V and 3 bases from J, the gap between germline ends came to 13 bases. CDR1 is DFQATT and CDR2 is SNEGSKA in the germline V gene (reference sequence). The CDR3 is 14 amino acids. CDR3 bases: TGCAGTGCTAGAACAGGGACGGGGGACACTGAAGCTTTCTTT. Translating gives CSARTGTGDTEAFF.

This rearrangement joins TRBV29-1 to TRBJ1-2; the match to TRBD1 covers 7 bases. This CDR3 contains 15 residues. The V and J ends lost 6 bases and 4 bases, in that order; junction bases with no gene match: 14. Germline CDR1 is SQVTM and CDR2 is ANQGSEA. CDR3: CSVLTWDSELYGYTF. The CDR3 DNA reads as TGCAGCGTACTCACTTGGGACAGCGAGCTCTATGGCTACACCTTC.

The chain employs TRBV20-1 and TRBJ1-4, with D perhaps matching TRBD1 (6 bases). The V gene's germline CDR1 is DFQATT and CDR2 SNEGSKA (reference sequence). The germline V and J ends were trimmed by 5 bases and 5 bases, with 9 bases remaining between them. The CDR3 covers 12 residues. The CDR3 DNA follows: TGCAGTGCTGACAGGCAGAATGAAAAACTGTTTTTT. Protein product: CSADRQNEKLFF.

The rearrangement links TRBV20-1 to TRBJ2-7, with 7 bases aligning to TRBD2. The CDR3 sequence is 13 residues long. Trimming at V came to 1 base and at J to 5 bases, leaving 5 bases not matched to a gene. Germline loops: CDR1 DFQATT, CDR2 SNEGSKA (reference sequence). The CDR3 sequence is CSARGLAEHEQYF. CDR3 DNA sequence: TGCAGTGCTAGAGGCCTAGCGGAGCACGAGCAGTACTTC.

Turning to this clonotype: Possible read error: a much larger clone is one base away. V and J are TRBV7-3 and TRBJ2-7; tentatively, D is TRBD1 or TRBD2 (5 bases each). Per germline, CDR1 SGHTA and CDR2 FQGTGA. This CDR3 spans 13 amino acids. Written as DNA, the CDR3 is TGTGTCAGCAGCTCGGGACCGGGTTACGAGCAGTACTTC. Amino acid sequence: CVSSSGPGYEQYF.

The chain employs TRBV28 and TRBJ1-2; D is possibly TRBD1 (6 bases). The CDR3 contains 14 residues. Germline V gene lookup returns CDR1 MDHEN and CDR2 SYDVKM. V was pared by 5 bases and J by 5 bases, with 15 bases between. In nucleotides, the CDR3 is TGTGCCAGCAGTATTCATACAGGGTTTTATGGCTACACCTTC. Amino acid sequence: CASSIHTGFYGYTF.

This clonotype was counted a few times. V usage is TRBV28 and J usage is TRBJ2-1; the D is unclear. Per the germline V gene, CDR1 is MDHEN and CDR2 is SYDVKM. V dropped 6 bases and J dropped 4 bases, with 7 bases sitting between them. This CDR3 has 12 amino acids. Here the CDR3 DNA reads TGTGCCAGCAGAACAGAATACAATGAGCAGTTCTTC. Amino acid sequence: CASRTEYNEQFF.

CDR3 sequence reads: CASSPWGGSEAFF. Written as DNA, the CDR3 is TGTGCCAGCAGCCCTTGGGGGGGATCTGAAGCTTTCTTT. V and J are TRBV7-3 and TRBJ1-1; tentatively, D is TRBD1 (5 bases). V shed 5 bases and J shed 6 bases, with 13 bases lying between them. Germline V lookup: CDR1 SGHTA, CDR2 FQGTGA. The CDR3 runs to 13 residues.

This chain connects TRBV19 to TRBJ1-5; 8 positions agree with TRBD1. Unmatched junction bases numbered 5, after V lost 0 bases and J lost 7 bases. The length of the CDR3 is 15 residues. Germline values: CDR1 LNHDA, CDR2 SQIVND (reference sequence). The CDR3 nucleotides read TGTGCCAGTAGTATAGATGACAGGGGAGGACAGCCCCAGCATTTT. Amino acids: CASSIDDRGGQPQHF.

V usage is TRBV9 and J usage is TRBJ2-1; D remains ambiguous. Germline V gives CDR1 SGDLS, CDR2 YYNGEE. The CDR3 sequence is 16 residues long. Trimming pared 0 bases from V and 2 bases from J, leaving 12 bases between. CDR3 sequence: CASSVGDGRTYNEQFF. DNA of the CDR3: TGTGCCAGCAGCGTAGGAGACGGGCGTACCTACAATGAGCAGTTCTTC.

The chain is built from TRBV7-8 and TRBJ2-1; possible D gene TRBD1, 5 bases. The germline V and J ends were trimmed by 11 bases and 0 bases, with 20 bases remaining between them. The CDR3 has 16 amino acids. Germline CDR1 is SGHVS and CDR2 is FQNEAQ. CDR3 in amino acids: CAGIGKGISSYNEQFF. The CDR3 DNA reads as TGTGCCGGCATTGGGAAGGGGATAAGCTCCTACAATGAGCAGTTCTTC.

The rearrangement uses TRBV20-1 and TRBJ2-7; D not certain. V lost 6 bases and J 12 bases, leaving 27 bases between the germline ends. The germline CDR1 and CDR2 sequences are DFQATT and SNEGSKA (reference sequence). The CDR3 consists of 14 residues. The CDR3 bases are TGCAGTGCCCGAGGACGCCTAGTTGAACGAAGCCGGTACTTC. It yields the protein CSARGRLVERSRYF.

The table lists this clonotype with a count of one. This may be a read error, as it is one base from a much larger clone. The V call is TRBV4-2, the J call TRBJ2-5; 12 bases align to TRBD2. Per the germline V gene, CDR1 is LGHNA and CDR2 is YNFKEQ. V lost 11 bases and J lost 2; bases outside the gene matches: 12. The CDR3 consists of 16 residues. The CDR3 region is CAERLAGARRQETQYF. The DNA of the CDR3 is TGTGCCGAGAGACTAGCGGGGGCCAGGAGACAAGAGACCCAGTACTTC.

The J gene is TRBJ2-5, the V gene TRBV4-1, with unresolved D. The DNA end favors TRBJ2-7, so the J call may be wrong. This CDR3 contains 14 residues. Germline V gene data show CDR1 as MGHRA and CDR2 as YSYEKL. CDR3 DNA: TGCGCCAGCAGCCAAGTGCAGCACTCATACGAGCAGTACTTC. Its translation is CASSQVQHSYEQYF.

This clonotype was observed once. The chain has TRBV3-1 and TRBJ2-1; the match to TRBD2 covers 7 bases. V lost 3 bases, J lost 5 bases, and 4 bases stayed unmatched. Germline loops: CDR1 LGHDT, CDR2 YNNKEL (reference sequence). This CDR3 contains 14 residues. The CDR3 reads CASSHDAGDNEQFF. The CDR3 DNA follows: TGTGCCAGCAGCCACGACGCGGGGGACAATGAGCAGTTCTTC.

On this clonotype itself: One base away lies a much larger clone, so this may be a sequencing read error. The V call is TRBV5-1, the J call TRBJ2-1, with 7 nucleotides matching TRBD1. This CDR3 comprises 12 residues. Germline CDR1 is SGHRS and CDR2 is YFSETQ. CDR3 loop: CAGSPGGHEQFF. The CDR3 DNA reads TGCGCCGGCAGTCCAGGGGGACATGAGCAGTTCTTC.

This clonotype has just one count. The genes are TRBV4-3 and TRBJ2-7; D is possibly TRBD2 (5 bases). The CDR3 spans 16 residues. V was clipped by 1 base and J by 4 bases, with 17 bases between them. Germline CDR1 LGHNA, CDR2 YSLEER. CDR3 nucleotide sequence: TGCGCCAGCAGCCAAGTTGCTCCCTCACTAGGTTACGAGCAGTACTTC. Its translation: CASSQVAPSLGYEQYF.

This clonotype has more than one count but fewer than ten. This chain joins TRBV6-1 and TRBJ2-3; D call uncertain. The V end was cut by 1 base, the J end by 8 bases, with 10 bases between. CDR1 MNHNS and CDR2 SASEGT come from the germline V gene. This CDR3 contains 13 residues. The CDR3 DNA reads as TGTGCCAGCAGTGAAGTGCGAGAGACTACGCAGTATTTT. Its protein is CASSEVRETTQYF.